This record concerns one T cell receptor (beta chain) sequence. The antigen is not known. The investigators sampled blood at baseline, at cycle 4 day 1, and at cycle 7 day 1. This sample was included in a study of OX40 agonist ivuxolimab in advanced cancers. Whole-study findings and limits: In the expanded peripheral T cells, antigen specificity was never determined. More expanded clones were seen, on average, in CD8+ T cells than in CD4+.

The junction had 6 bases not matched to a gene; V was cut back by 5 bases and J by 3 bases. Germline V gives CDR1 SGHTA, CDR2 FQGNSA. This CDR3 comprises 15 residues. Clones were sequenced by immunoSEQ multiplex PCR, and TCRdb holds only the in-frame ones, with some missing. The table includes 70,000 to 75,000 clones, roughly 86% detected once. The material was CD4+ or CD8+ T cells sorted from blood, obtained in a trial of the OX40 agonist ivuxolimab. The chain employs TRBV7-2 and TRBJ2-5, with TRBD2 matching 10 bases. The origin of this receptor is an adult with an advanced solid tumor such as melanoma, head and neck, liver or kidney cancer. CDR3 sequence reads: CASSKNGLAEETQYF. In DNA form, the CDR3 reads TGTGCCAGCAGCAAAAATGGACTAGCGGAAGAGACCCAGTACTTC.